The 15 T cell receptor beta chains below come from one sample, sequenced in a study of radiotherapy plus CTLA-4 blockade in lung cancer (dated by TCRdb to the late 2010s). Preparation of the library involved the immunoSEQ multiplex PCR assay. TCRdb provides this immuneACCESS table in a form limited to in-frame rearrangements. Some clones are lacking; in checked studies, under half of them reflect an unresolved V gene, and why the rest are absent is not known. The sample table contains tens of thousands of clones; only one count was recorded for 65% to 85% of them. Clones ranked in the top ten supply about 2.2% of the sample. The input for sequencing was peripheral blood, taken from a patient treated with radiotherapy plus ipilimumab. The receptors come from a human donor with non-small cell lung cancer whose response to radiotherapy plus ipilimumab could not be evaluated.

CDR3 DNA sequence: TGTGCCAGCAGTGATCACAGGGGCCAAGCCTACAATGAGCAGTTCTTC. Residues: CASSDHRGQAYNEQFF. The J gene is TRBJ2-1, the V gene TRBV6-4; 7 bases line up with TRBD1. The CDR3 length is 16 residues. V lost 3 bases to trimming and J lost 2 bases; unmatched junction nucleotides: 7. The germline CDR1 and CDR2 sequences are MRHNA and SNTAGT.

The chain employs TRBV5-1 and TRBJ2-5, with a tentative D call TRBD2 (6 bases). Trimming stripped 7 bases from V and 4 bases from J, with 14 bases between. CDR1 SGHRS and CDR2 YFSETQ come from the germline V gene. This CDR3 contains 13 residues. The CDR3 spells CASGGGSGETQYF. DNA of the CDR3: TGCGCCAGCGGTGGGGGGTCGGGAGAGACCCAGTACTTC. Drawing the rest from reference TRBV5-1 and TRBJ2-5, the complete variable domain is KAGVTQTPRYLIKTRGQQVTLSCSPISGHRSVSWYQQTPGQGLQFLFEYFSETQRNKGNFPGRFSGRQFSNSRSEMNVSTLELGDSALYLCASGGGSGETQYFGPGTRLLVL.

This rearrangement joins TRBV5-1 to TRBJ1-6; 7 bases line up with TRBD1. The CDR3 spans 16 residues. Trimming cost V 5 bases and J 2 bases; bases outside gene matches: 7. Per germline, CDR1 SGHRS and CDR2 YFSETQ. Here the CDR3 reads CASSQGGLTYNSPLHF. Here the CDR3 DNA reads TGCGCCAGCAGTCAAGGGGGCCTCACCTATAATTCACCCCTCCACTTT.

This chain connects TRBV27 to TRBJ2-1, with a weak D call TRBD1 (7 bases). The CDR3 runs to 15 residues. V was cut by 6 bases and J by 9 bases, with 21 bases left in between. Germline lookup yields CDR1 MNHEY and CDR2 SMNVEV (reference sequence). CDR3 region: CASSPPEGARSEQFF. The CDR3 DNA reads TGTGCCAGCAGCCCCCCGGAGGGGGCGAGGAGTGAGCAGTTCTTC.

The CDR3 DNA sequence: TGTGCCAGCAGCTTAAACCCTGGCGGGGGGAACAAAGAGACCCAGTACTTC. It specifies CASSLNPGGGNKETQYF. V and J are TRBV7-3 and TRBJ2-5; 8 bases agree with TRBD2. The CDR3 runs to 17 residues. Germline CDR1 reads SGHTA; CDR2 reads FQGTGA. Trimming at V came to 1 base and at J to 3 bases, leaving 10 bases not matched to a gene.

V and J are TRBV7-9 and TRBJ2-2; weak D call: TRBD2 (5 bases). CDR1 and CDR2 from the germline V gene are SEHNR and FQNEAQ (reference sequence). Trimming stripped 10 bases from V and 1 base from J, with 16 bases between. The CDR3 is made up of 15 amino acids. The CDR3 coding sequence is TGTGCCATTCTAAGGTCCCGGGAGAACACCGGGGAGCTGTTTTTT. Its translation is CAILRSRENTGELFF. Filled out from reference TRBV7-9 and TRBJ2-2, the complete variable domain reads DTGVSQNPRHKITKRGQNVTFRCDPISEHNRLYWYRQTLGQGPEFLTYFQNEAQLEKSRLLSDRFSAERPKGSFSTLEIQRTEQGDSAMYLCAILRSRENTGELFFGEGSRLTVL.

The chain links TRBV18 to TRBJ2-1, with D maybe TRBD1 (5 bases). Germline V gives CDR1 KGHSH, CDR2 LQKENI. Trimming removed 5 bases at V and 3 bases at J, with 8 bases between. This CDR3 comprises 13 residues. CDR3 nucleotides: TGTGCCAGCTCAGCTCAGGGCTACAATGAGCAGTTCTTC. It is translated as CASSAQGYNEQFF. Full variable domain (missing parts from reference TRBV18 and TRBJ2-1): NAGVMQNPRHLVRRRGQEARLRCSPMKGHSHVYWYRQLPEEGLKFMVYLQKENIIDESGMPKERFSAEFPKEGPSILRIQQVVRGDSAAYFCASSAQGYNEQFFGPGTRLTVL.

The V gene is TRBV7-2, the J gene TRBJ1-3, with D tentatively TRBD1 (6 bases). Trimming removed 0 bases at V and 4 bases at J, with 13 bases between. CDR3 length: 16 residues. Germline V gives CDR1 SGHTA, CDR2 FQGNSA. As DNA, the CDR3 is TGTGCCAGCAGCTTAGCTGGGGGGGCGAGAGGAAACACCATATATTTT. Encoded protein: CASSLAGGARGNTIYF.

The CDR3 is CASSRGSTGPMGNQPQHF. Written as DNA, the CDR3 is TGTGCCAGCAGCAGAGGGTCGACAGGCCCCATGGGCAATCAGCCCCAGCATTTT. This chain uses TRBV7-2 with TRBJ1-5; weak D call: TRBD1 (6 bases). The ends were cut back, 5 bases at V and 2 bases at J, with 22 bases in the middle. This CDR3 spans 18 amino acids. Per germline, CDR1 SGHTA and CDR2 FQGNSA.

This chain links TRBV10-2 with TRBJ2-7; no definite D call. V shed 3 bases and J shed 3 bases, with 15 bases lying between them. CDR3 size: 15 residues. The V gene's germline CDR1 is WSHSY and CDR2 SAAADI. CDR3 region: CASSEAFGMGYEQYF. As DNA, the CDR3 is TGCGCCAGCAGTGAAGCGTTTGGAATGGGCTACGAGCAGTACTTC.

The chain couples TRBV5-1 to TRBJ1-1, with TRBD1 as a possible D gene (5 bases). In germline, CDR1 is SGHRS, CDR2 YFSETQ. With 4 bases removed from V and 4 bases from J, the gap between germline ends came to 14 bases. The CDR3 is made up of 14 amino acids. The CDR3 region is CASSHSQGGTEAFF. The DNA for the CDR3 is TGCGCCAGCAGCCACTCTCAGGGCGGCACTGAAGCTTTCTTT. Full variable domain (missing parts from reference TRBV5-1 and TRBJ1-1): KAGVTQTPRYLIKTRGQQVTLSCSPISGHRSVSWYQQTPGQGLQFLFEYFSETQRNKGNFPGRFSGRQFSNSRSEMNVSTLELGDSALYLCASSHSQGGTEAFFGQGTRLTVV.

The chain uses TRBV5-1 and TRBJ2-7, with D possibly being TRBD1 (5 bases). The CDR3 covers 14 residues. Trimming removed 4 bases from V and 0 bases from J, with 11 bases in between. Per germline, CDR1 SGHRS and CDR2 YFSETQ. The CDR3 DNA is TGCGCCAGCAGCACAGTCAGGGTCTCCTACGAGCAGTACTTC. It translates to CASSTVRVSYEQYF.

The V and J genes are TRBV19 and TRBJ1-2; D is perhaps TRBD1 (6 bases). V was pared by 3 bases and J by 3 bases, with 20 bases between. Germline V CDR1 and CDR2: LNHDA, SQIVND (reference sequence). The CDR3 has 17 amino acids. CDR3 sequence (DNA): TGTGCCAGTAGTATGCCTGCCCGGACAGCCGGAGACTATGGCTACACCTTC. Translation gives CASSMPARTAGDYGYTF.

This clone was observed once. The V gene is TRBV2, the J gene TRBJ2-5; TRBD2 matches at 14 bases. The J segment lost 5 bases and the V segment lost 7 bases, leaving 12 bases of the junction unmatched. CDR1 is SNHLY and CDR2 is FYNNEI in the germline V gene. The CDR3 is made up of 17 amino acids. CDR3 sequence (DNA): TGTGCCAGCATCACATCTGGGACTAGCGGGAGAAAGGAGACCCAGTACTTC. Its protein product is CASITSGTSGRKETQYF. Based on the CDR3 plus reference TRBV2 and TRBJ2-5, the full variable domain is EPEVTQTPSHQVTQMGQEVILRCVPISNHLYFYWYRQILGQKVEFLVSFYNNEISEKSEIFDDQFSVERPDGSNFTLKIRSTKLEDSAMYFCASITSGTSGRKETQYFGPGTRLLVL.

This chain uses TRBV15 with TRBJ1-6; TRBD1 matches at 7 bases. V shed 6 bases and J 4 bases; nucleotides not matched to a gene: 9. CDR1 is LNHNV and CDR2 is YYDKDF in the germline V gene (reference sequence). This CDR3 is built from 16 residues. The CDR3 nucleotides read TGTGCCACCAGACGTGACAGGGCGGGTTATAATTCACCCCTCCACTTT. Amino acids: CATRRDRAGYNSPLHF.